This T cell receptor beta chain was identified in a study of blood T cell repertoires in COVID-19. Study at large: Material from acute and convalescent COVID-19 was sourced from the United States, Italy and Spain.

In the study's own analysis: Scientists estimated how many nucleated cells there were by amplifying reference gene primers. TCRdb's table, derived via immunoSEQ multiplex PCR, lists solely in-frame clones and lacks some. Clone size and V and J calls were adopted from that table, with D and trimming inferred from the DNA. The table includes 100,000 to 150,000 clones, about nine tenths detected once. Germline CDR1 reads WSHSY; CDR2 reads SAAADI. The CDR3 is 15 amino acids. Trimming took 6 bases from V and 6 from J; bases not matched to a gene: 8. The sample comprised peripheral blood. The TCR sequence derives from a man in his 60s with COVID-19, enrolled during active disease. V gene TRBV10-2 combines with J gene TRBJ1-6; 7 bases fit TRBD1. DNA of the CDR3: TGCGCCAGCAGGGGAGACAGGGAAGCTAATTCACCCCTCCACTTT. Its translation is CASRGDREANSPLHF.